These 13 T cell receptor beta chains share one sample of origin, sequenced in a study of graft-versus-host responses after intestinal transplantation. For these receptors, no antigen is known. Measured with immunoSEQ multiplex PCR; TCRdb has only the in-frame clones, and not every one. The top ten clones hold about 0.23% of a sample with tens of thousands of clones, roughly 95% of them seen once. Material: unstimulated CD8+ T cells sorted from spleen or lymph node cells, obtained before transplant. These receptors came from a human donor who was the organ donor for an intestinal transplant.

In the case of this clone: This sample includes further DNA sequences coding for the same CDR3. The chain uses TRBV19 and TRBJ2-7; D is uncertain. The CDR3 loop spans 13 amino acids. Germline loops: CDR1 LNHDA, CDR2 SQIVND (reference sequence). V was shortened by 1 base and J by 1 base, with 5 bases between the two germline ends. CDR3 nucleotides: TGTGCCAGTAGTATAGGGGGATCCTACGAGCAGTACTTC. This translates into CASSIGGSYEQYF.

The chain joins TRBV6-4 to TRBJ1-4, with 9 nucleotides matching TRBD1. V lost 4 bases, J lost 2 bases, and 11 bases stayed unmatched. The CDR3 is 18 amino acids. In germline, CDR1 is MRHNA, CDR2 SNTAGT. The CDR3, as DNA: TGTGCCAGCAGTGGTAGACAGGGGGACTTGTTGACTAATGAAAAACTGTTTTTT. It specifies CASSGRQGDLLTNEKLFF.

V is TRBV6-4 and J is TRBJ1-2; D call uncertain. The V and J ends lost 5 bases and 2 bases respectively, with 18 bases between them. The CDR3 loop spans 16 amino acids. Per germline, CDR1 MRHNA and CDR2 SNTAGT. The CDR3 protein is CASSQTYLTPNYGYTF. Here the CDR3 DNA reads TGTGCCAGCAGTCAGACTTATCTGACCCCCAACTATGGCTACACCTTC.

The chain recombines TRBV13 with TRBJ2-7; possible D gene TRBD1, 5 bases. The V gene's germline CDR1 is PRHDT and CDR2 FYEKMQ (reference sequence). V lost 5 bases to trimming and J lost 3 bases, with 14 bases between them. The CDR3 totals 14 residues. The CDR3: CASSLIGQDYEQYF. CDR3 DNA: TGTGCCAGCAGCCTGATCGGACAAGACTACGAGCAGTACTTC.

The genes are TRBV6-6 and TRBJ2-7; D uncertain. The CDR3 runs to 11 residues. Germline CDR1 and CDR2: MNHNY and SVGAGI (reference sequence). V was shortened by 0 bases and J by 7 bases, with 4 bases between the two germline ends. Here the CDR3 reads CASSYSGEQYF. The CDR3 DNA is TGTGCCAGCAGTTACTCTGGGGAGCAGTACTTC.

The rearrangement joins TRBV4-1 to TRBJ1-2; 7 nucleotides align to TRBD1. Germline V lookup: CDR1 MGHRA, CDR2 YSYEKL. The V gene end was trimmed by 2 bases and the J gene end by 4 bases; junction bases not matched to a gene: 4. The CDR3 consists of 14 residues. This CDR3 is CASSQLTGAYGYTF. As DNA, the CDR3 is TGCGCCAGCAGCCAACTCACAGGGGCCTATGGCTACACCTTC.

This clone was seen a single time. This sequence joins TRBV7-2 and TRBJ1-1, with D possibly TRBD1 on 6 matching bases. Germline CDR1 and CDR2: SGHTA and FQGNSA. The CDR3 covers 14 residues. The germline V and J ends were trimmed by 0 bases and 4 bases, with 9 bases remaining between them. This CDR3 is CASSLAGGPTEAFF. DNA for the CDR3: TGTGCCAGCAGCTTAGCAGGGGGGCCCACTGAAGCTTTCTTT.

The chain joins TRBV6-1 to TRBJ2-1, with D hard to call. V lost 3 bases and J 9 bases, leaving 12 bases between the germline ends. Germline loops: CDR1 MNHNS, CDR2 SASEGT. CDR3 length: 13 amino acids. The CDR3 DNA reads TGTGCCAGCAGTGATTGGACCCCCAGTGAGCAGTTCTTC. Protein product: CASSDWTPSEQFF.

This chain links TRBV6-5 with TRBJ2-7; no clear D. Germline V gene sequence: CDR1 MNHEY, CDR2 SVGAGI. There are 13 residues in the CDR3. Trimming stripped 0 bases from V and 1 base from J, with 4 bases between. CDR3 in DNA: TGTGCCAGCAGTTACTCGGCATCCTACGAGCAGTACTTC. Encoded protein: CASSYSASYEQYF.

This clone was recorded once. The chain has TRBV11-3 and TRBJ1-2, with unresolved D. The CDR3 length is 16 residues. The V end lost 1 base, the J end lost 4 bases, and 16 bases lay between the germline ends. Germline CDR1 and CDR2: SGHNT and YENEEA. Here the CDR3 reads CASSLGTWDIGYGYTF. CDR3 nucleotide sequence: TGTGCCAGCAGCTTAGGGACGTGGGATATTGGCTATGGCTACACCTTC.

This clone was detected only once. CDR3 DNA: TGCGCCAGCAGCCCCCCGGGGGGCCACAATGAGCAGTTCTTC. Its translation is CASSPPGGHNEQFF. V gene TRBV5-1 combines with J gene TRBJ2-1; perhaps TRBD2 as D (7 bases). Germline V gene data show CDR1 as SGHRS and CDR2 as YFSETQ. The CDR3 has 14 amino acids. The V end lost 4 bases, the J end lost 5 bases, and 13 bases lay between the germline ends.

CDR3 in amino acids: CASSQVEAAPVAGYTF. The CDR3 nucleotides are TGTGCCAGCAGCCAAGTTGAAGCAGCCCCGGTGGCGGGCTACACCTTC. This rearrangement joins TRBV4-2 to TRBJ1-2; no clear D gene. Germline V gene sequence: CDR1 LGHNA, CDR2 YNFKEQ. The CDR3 has 16 amino acids. V lost 1 base, J lost 8 bases, and 20 bases lay in between.

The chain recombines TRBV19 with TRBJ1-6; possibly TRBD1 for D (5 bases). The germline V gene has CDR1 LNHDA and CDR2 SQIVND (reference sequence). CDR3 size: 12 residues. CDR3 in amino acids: CAGGSGNSPLHF. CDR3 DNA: TGTGCGGGGGGTTCCGGGAATTCACCCCTCCACTTT.